These T cell receptor beta chains were read from a single sample in a study of blood T cell repertoires in COVID-19. Only in-frame clones appear in the TCRdb table, and some are missing; sequencing was by immunoSEQ multiplex PCR. Of 200,000 to 300,000 clones listed, approximately 86% are singletons. Sequencing used PBMCs or T cells enriched from blood (not recorded which). The receptors were gathered from a woman between 40 and 55 years old with acute COVID-19. CDR3s include the opening cysteine and the closing phenylalanine or tryptophan. D genes are given only for firm matches. Clone size is not always given. Where it is, it says once, few, many or a class for expanded clones.

V,D,size,J,CDR3,DNA
TRBV7-2,TRBD2,-,TRBJ2-2,CASSLGLAQNTGELFF,TGTGCCAGCAGCTTAGGACTAGCGCAAAACACCGGGGAGCTGTTTTTT
TRBV19,-,-,TRBJ1-1,CASSIAGLTNTEAFF,TGTGCCAGTAGTATAGCAGGGTTAACCAACACTGAAGCTTTCTTT
TRBV3-1/TRBV3-2,TRBD1,-,TRBJ2-1,CASSQGRGLYNEQFF,TGTGCCAGCAGCCAAGGCAGGGGGTTATACAATGAGCAGTTCTTC
TRBV3-1/TRBV3-2,-,-,TRBJ2-7,CASSQSYEQYF,TGTGCCAGCAGCCAATCTTACGAGCAGTACTTC
TRBV7-8,TRBD2,once,TRBJ2-1,CASSLLAGSENEQFF,TGTGCCAGCAGCTTACTAGCGGGGTCTGAAAATGAGCAGTTCTTC
TRBV18,TRBD1,-,TRBJ2-1,CASSPPITGDRVSYNEQFF,TGTGCCAGCTCACCACCGATAACGGGGGACAGGGTATCCTACAATGAGCAGTTCTTC
TRBV9,-,many,TRBJ1-2,CASSPHPLATGSGYTF,TGTGCCAGCAGCCCCCATCCTTTGGCTACGGGGTCCGGCTACACCTTC
TRBV7-9,-,-,TRBJ2-1,CAGGLSYNEQFF,TGTGCCGGGGGCTTATCCTACAATGAGCAGTTCTTC
TRBV24-1,-,-,TRBJ1-2,CATSEPGYGYTF,TGTGCCACCAGTGAACCAGGCTATGGCTACACCTTC
TRBV11-2,-,once,TRBJ2-3,CASSLTGNTDTQYF,TGTGCCAGCAGCTTAACGGGTAACACAGATACGCAGTATTTT
TRBV6-5,TRBD2,-,TRBJ2-3,CASSLIGGLVYTQYF,TGTGCCAGCAGTCTCATAGGGGGACTAGTTTATACGCAGTATTTT
TRBV2,-,-,TRBJ1-2,CASRQDNYGYTF,TGTGCCAGCAGACAGGATAACTATGGCTACACCTTC
TRBV7-9,TRBD2,-,TRBJ2-1,CASSFPGGGQFSNEQFF,TGTGCCAGCAGCTTCCCCGGGGGGGGACAATTTAGCAATGAGCAGTTCTTC
TRBV12-3/TRBV12-4,-,-,TRBJ2-1,CASSQTGNKQFF,TGTGCCAGCAGTCAAACAGGGAACAAGCAGTTCTTC
TRBV5-1,-,-,TRBJ1-2,CASSTGPGEHGYTF,TGCGCCAGCAGCACGGGGCCGGGAGAGCATGGCTACACCTTC
TRBV14,TRBD1,-,TRBJ1-6,CASSHRGQANSPLHF,TGTGCCAGCAGCCACCGGGGACAGGCGAATTCACCCCTCCACTTT
TRBV5-1,-,few,TRBJ2-3,CASSPEGQNTQYF,TGCGCCAGCAGCCCGGAGGGGCAGAATACGCAGTATTTT
TRBV14,-,-,TRBJ2-5,CASSLFPVDQETQYF,TGTGCCAGCAGCCTCTTTCCGGTGGACCAAGAGACCCAGTACTTC
TRBV4-1,-,-,TRBJ2-1,CASSQDHYEQFF,TGCGCCAGCAGCCAAGATCATTATGAGCAGTTCTTC
TRBV7-9,-,-,TRBJ2-7,CASSPGVEQYF,TGTGCCAGCAGCCCCGGGGTCGAGCAGTACTTC
TRBV4-1,TRBD2,-,TRBJ2-1,CASSQMTSGGSYNEQFF,TGCGCCAGCAGCCAAATGACTAGCGGGGGCTCCTACAATGAGCAGTTCTTC
TRBV9,TRBD2,-,TRBJ2-3,CASSISGYPDTQYF,TGTGCCAGCAGCATTAGCGGGTACCCAGATACGCAGTATTTT
TRBV6-1,TRBD2,once,TRBJ2-5,CASSEVIEGGIQETQYF,TGTGCCAGCAGTGAGGTTATTGAGGGAGGGATACAAGAGACCCAGTACTTC
TRBV5-4,TRBD1,-,TRBJ2-1,CASSDMGQLDDEQFF,TGTGCCAGCAGCGATATGGGACAGTTGGACGATGAGCAGTTCTTC
TRBV7-9,TRBD1,-,TRBJ1-1,CASSRGTGVTEAFF,TGTGCCAGCAGTAGAGGGACAGGGGTGACTGAAGCTTTCTTT
TRBV7-8,TRBD2,once,TRBJ2-1,CASSLVLAGGSNEQFF,TGTGCCAGCAGCTTAGTACTAGCGGGAGGCAGCAATGAGCAGTTCTTC
TRBV27,TRBD1,-,TRBJ2-7,CASRKPGGPTYEQYF,TGTGCCAGCAGGAAACCAGGGGGACCAACCTACGAGCAGTACTTC
TRBV14,-,once,TRBJ1-1,CASSLRTVNTEAFF,TGTGCCAGCAGCCTTCGGACAGTGAACACTGAAGCTTTCTTT
TRBV7-9,-,-,TRBJ2-7,CASSPISPPAYEQYF,TGTGCCAGCAGCCCCATTTCCCCCCCGGCCTACGAGCAGTACTTC
TRBV9,TRBD1,-,TRBJ2-1,CASSETGTDNEQFF,TGTGCCAGCAGCGAGACCGGGACAGACAATGAGCAGTTCTTC
TRBV6-5,TRBD2,-,TRBJ2-7,CASSPGLAGREQYF,TGTGCCAGCAGTCCGGGACTAGCGGGAAGGGAGCAGTACTTC
TRBV21-1,-,-,TRBJ1-1,CASSKTRAGDTEAFF,TGTGCCAGCAGCAAAACCCGGGCAGGGGACACTGAAGCTTTCTTT
TRBV10-1,TRBD2,-,TRBJ2-5,CASRLAGVETQYF,TGCGCCAGCAGGTTAGCGGGAGTGGAGACCCAGTACTTC
TRBV2,TRBD1,-,TRBJ2-1,CASSGGQIIYNEQFF,TGTGCCAGCAGTGGGGGACAGATTATTTACAATGAGCAGTTCTTC
TRBV7-3,-,-,TRBJ2-4,CASSLTQGNIQYF,TGTGCCAGCAGCTTAACGCAGGGAAACATTCAGTACTTC
TRBV9,-,-,TRBJ2-1,CASSSRTEKYNEQFF,TGTGCCAGCAGCTCACGGACAGAAAAATACAATGAGCAGTTCTTC
TRBV7-9,TRBD1,-,TRBJ2-5,CASSPGQAIVQETQYF,TGTGCCAGCAGCCCCGGACAGGCGATCGTCCAAGAGACCCAGTACTTC
TRBV7-2,-,-,TRBJ2-7,CASNWGSGYEQYF,TGTGCCAGCAACTGGGGCAGCGGGTACGAGCAGTACTTC
TRBV29-1,TRBD1,once,TRBJ1-2,CSFKGQANYGYTF,TGCAGCTTCAAAGGACAGGCGAACTATGGCTACACCTTC
TRBV29-1,TRBD1,-,TRBJ2-7,CSVEYRGQPGEQYF,TGCAGCGTTGAATACAGGGGGCAACCAGGGGAGCAGTACTTC
TRBV2,TRBD2,-,TRBJ2-3,CASSRTSGSADTQYF,TGTGCCAGCAGTAGGACTAGCGGGAGTGCAGATACGCAGTATTTT
TRBV5-4,-,-,TRBJ1-1,CASSLARDGTEAFF,TGTGCCAGCAGCTTGGCGAGGGATGGCACTGAAGCTTTCTTT
TRBV19,-,-,TRBJ2-7,CASSIGATTYEQYF,TGTGCCAGTAGTATAGGGGCGACTACCTACGAGCAGTACTTC
TRBV5-1,-,-,TRBJ1-4,CASSLGQFINEKLFF,TGCGCCAGCAGCTTGGGACAGTTTATTAATGAAAAACTGTTTTTT
TRBV3-1/TRBV3-2,-,-,TRBJ1-1,CASSQDLGMNTEAFF,TGTGCCAGCAGCCAAGACCTAGGCATGAACACTGAAGCTTTCTTT
TRBV2,-,-,TRBJ2-7,CASSDPGRVREQYF,TGTGCCAGCAGTGATCCGGGCAGGGTGAGGGAGCAGTACTTC
TRBV7-9,-,-,TRBJ1-3,CASSLVRNTIYF,TGTGCCAGCAGCTTAGTTAGAAACACCATATATTTT
TRBV28,-,-,TRBJ2-1,CASSPVRTANNEQFF,TGTGCCAGCAGTCCCGTTAGGACAGCTAACAATGAGCAGTTCTTC
TRBV14,TRBD2,-,TRBJ2-2,CASSQASGSFTGELFF,TGTGCCAGCAGCCAAGCTAGCGGGAGCTTCACCGGGGAGCTGTTTTTT
TRBV7-9,TRBD1,-,TRBJ1-2,CASSLVTGVSGGYTF,TGTGCCAGCAGCTTAGTAACAGGGGTTAGCGGTGGCTACACCTTC
TRBV11-3,-,-,TRBJ1-1,CASSLRRGRRWNTEAFF,TGTGCCAGCAGCTTACGGCGGGGGCGCAGGTGGAACACTGAAGCTTTCTTT
TRBV19,TRBD2,-,TRBJ2-7,CASKSHSGSYEQYF,TGTGCCAGTAAAAGCCATAGCGGGTCCTACGAGCAGTACTTC